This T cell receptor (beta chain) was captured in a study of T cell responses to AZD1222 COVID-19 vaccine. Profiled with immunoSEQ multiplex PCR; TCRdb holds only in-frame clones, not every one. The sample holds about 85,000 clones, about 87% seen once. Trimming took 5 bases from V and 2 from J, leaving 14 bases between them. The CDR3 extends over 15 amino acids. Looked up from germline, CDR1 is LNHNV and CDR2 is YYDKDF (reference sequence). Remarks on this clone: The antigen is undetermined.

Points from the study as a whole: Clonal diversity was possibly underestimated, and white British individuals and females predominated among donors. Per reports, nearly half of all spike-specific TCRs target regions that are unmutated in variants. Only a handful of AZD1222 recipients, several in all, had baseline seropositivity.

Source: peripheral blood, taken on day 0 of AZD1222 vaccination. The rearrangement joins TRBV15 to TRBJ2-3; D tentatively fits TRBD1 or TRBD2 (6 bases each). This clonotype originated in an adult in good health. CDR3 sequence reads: CATSWGRGYTDTQYF. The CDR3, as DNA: TGTGCCACCAGCTGGGGGCGGGGATACACAGATACGCAGTATTTT.